What follows are 21 T cell receptor beta chains derived from one specimen sequenced in a study of cytomegalovirus exposure and HLA in healthy donors. The PCR employed 60 Vbeta primers together with 13 Jbeta primers. Assay: immunoSEQ multiplex PCR; the TCRdb copy retains only in-frame clones and omits some. Here the sample spans about 170,000 clones, approximately 88% being singletons. Sequenced sample: PBMCs. These receptors all stem from a boy aged 2-15 years in good health and CMV-seronegative.

The chain recombines TRBV7-2 with TRBJ1-4; D remains unclear. Trimming removed 1 base from V and 0 bases from J, with 15 bases in between. Germline loops: CDR1 SGHTA, CDR2 FQGNSA. This CDR3 is 18 amino acids long. The chain's CDR3 is CASSLGPGKETTNEKLFF. The DNA for the CDR3 is TGTGCCAGCAGCTTAGGGCCGGGGAAAGAGACAACTAATGAAAAACTGTTTTTT.

The rearrangement joins TRBV5-1 to TRBJ2-7; 12 bases are shared with TRBD2. J lost 2 bases, V lost 0 bases, and 3 bases had no gene match. CDR3 length equals 16 residues. The germline CDR1 and CDR2 sequences are SGHRS and YFSETQ. The CDR3 nucleotides are TGCGCCAGCAGCTTGGATTCTAGCGGGAGGGCCTACGAGCAGTACTTC. Translating it yields CASSLDSSGRAYEQYF.

The chain recombines TRBV7-2 with TRBJ2-1; D not certain. The CDR3 is 15 amino acids. V lost 5 bases and J 0 bases, leaving 11 bases between the germline ends. CDR1 is SGHTA and CDR2 is FQGNSA in the germline V gene. This CDR3 is CASSPTTSSYNEQFF. The CDR3 nucleotides are TGTGCCAGCAGCCCAACTACGAGCTCCTACAATGAGCAGTTCTTC.

The rearrangement links TRBV19 to TRBJ2-7; 7 bases are a match to TRBD1. The CDR3 has 15 amino acids. Germline lookup yields CDR1 LNHDA and CDR2 SQIVND (reference sequence). Trimming cost V 6 bases and J 2 bases; bases outside gene matches: 10. The CDR3 region has the DNA TGTGCCAGTAGCCAAAAGGACAGGAACCCCTACGAGCAGTACTTC. It specifies CASSQKDRNPYEQYF.

This chain uses TRBV5-4 with TRBJ2-3; 8 nucleotides agree with TRBD2. This CDR3 has 16 amino acids. Germline-derived CDR1 and CDR2 are SGHNT and YYREEE (reference sequence). Losses at the gene ends were 5 bases for V and 2 bases for J; bases not matched to a gene: 10. The CDR3, as DNA: TGTGCCAGCAGTTCCGACGGGACTAGTAACACAGATACGCAGTATTTT. It is translated as CASSSDGTSNTDTQYF.

The chain has TRBV19 and TRBJ1-6; D gene ambiguous. Per germline, CDR1 LNHDA and CDR2 SQIVND (reference sequence). The CDR3 has 14 amino acids. V was clipped by 5 bases and J by 7 bases, with 12 bases between them. The CDR3 loop is CASSASIGNSPLHF. In nucleotides, the CDR3 is TGTGCCAGTAGTGCCTCAATCGGGAATTCACCCCTCCACTTT.

V and J are TRBV9 and TRBJ2-1, with D tentatively TRBD1 (5 bases). The CDR3 is made up of 15 amino acids. From germline, CDR1 is SGDLS and CDR2 YYNGEE. V was pared by 3 bases and J by 12 bases, with 22 bases between. CDR3 in amino acids: CASSDSDSPTMGQFF. CDR3 DNA: TGTGCCAGCAGCGACAGTGACAGCCCCACAATGGGGCAGTTCTTC.

V usage is TRBV6-5 and J usage is TRBJ2-7; D possibly corresponds to TRBD2 (6 bases). The CDR3 runs to 14 residues. Trimming removed 5 bases from V and 3 bases from J, with 14 bases in between. Per germline, CDR1 MNHEY and CDR2 SVGAGI. The CDR3 nucleotides read TGTGCCAGCAGTCCGCGGCGGGGAGTCTACGAGCAGTACGTC. Protein product: CASSPRRGVYEQYV.

This chain uses TRBV5-8 with TRBJ2-5; TRBD1 might be the D (6 bases). V was pared by 7 bases and J by 5 bases, with 24 bases between. Germline CDR1 is SGHTS and CDR2 is YDEGEE. The CDR3 is 16 amino acids. CDR3 in amino acids: CASSQGTQAPGETQYF. CDR3 bases: TGTGCCAGCTCCCAGGGGACACAGGCACCTGGGGAGACCCAGTACTTC.

About this clone: Sequence at one end of the junction differs from germline and may be a read error. The chain combines TRBV27 with TRBJ2-5; D might be TRBD1 (7 bases). Looked up from germline, CDR1 is MNHEY and CDR2 is SMNVEV (reference sequence). The CDR3 sequence is 14 residues long. CDR3 protein: CASSLTGEEETQYF. For the CDR3, the DNA is TGTGCCAGCAGTTTAACAGGGGAGGAGGAGACCCAATACTTC.

The gene calls are TRBV6-9 and TRBJ2-1; 8 bases are a match to TRBD2. Per the germline V gene, CDR1 is MNHGY and CDR2 is SVAAGI. The CDR3 length is 13 residues. The V gene end was trimmed by 6 bases and the J gene end by 6 bases; junction bases not matched to a gene: 4. DNA of the CDR3: TGTGCCAGCAGGGGGCGGGAGGTCAATGAGCAGTTCTTC. Amino acid sequence: CASRGREVNEQFF.

This CDR3 is CASRRTGESLTEAFF. CDR3 DNA: TGTGCCAGCAGAAGAACAGGGGAATCCCTTACTGAAGCTTTCTTT. The genes are TRBV6-6 and TRBJ1-1; 7 nucleotides line up with TRBD1. The CDR3 sequence is 15 residues long. V trimming: 6 bases; J trimming: 5 bases; junction bases outside the gene matches: 12. Looked up from germline, CDR1 is MNHNY and CDR2 is SVGAGI (reference sequence).

The rearrangement uses TRBV9 and TRBJ2-2, with no clear D. The CDR3 is 12 residues long. Deletions cut 4 bases from V and 6 bases from J, with 7 bases between. CDR1 SGDLS and CDR2 YYNGEE come from the germline V gene. CDR3 nucleotide sequence: TGTGCCAGCAGCCCCAGTCCCGGGGAGCTGTTTTTT. Amino acids: CASSPSPGELFF.

V is TRBV27 and J is TRBJ1-5, with TRBD1 identical over 9 bases. V lost 4 bases, J lost 3 bases, and 4 bases stayed unmatched. The germline gives CDR1 MNHEY, CDR2 SMNVEV (reference sequence). The CDR3 totals 15 residues. CDR3 DNA: TGTGCCAGCAGTTCGACAGGGGGGTTCAATCAGCCCCAGCATTTT. Translated: CASSSTGGFNQPQHF.

The chain employs TRBV7-9 and TRBJ1-1; 7 bases align to TRBD1. Looked up from germline, CDR1 is SEHNR and CDR2 is FQNEAQ (reference sequence). V lost 4 bases and J lost 5; bases outside the gene matches: 4. The CDR3 has 13 amino acids. The CDR3 here is CASSSGGRTEAFF. As DNA, the CDR3 is TGTGCCAGCAGCTCAGGGGGGAGAACTGAAGCTTTCTTT. The full variable domain, its missing parts supplied by reference TRBV7-9 and TRBJ1-1, is DTGVSQNPRHKITKRGQNVTFRCDPISEHNRLYWYRQTLGQGPEFLTYFQNEAQLEKSRLLSDRFSAERPKGSFSTLEIQRTEQGDSAMYLCASSSGGRTEAFFGQGTRLTVV.

This clone showed up just a few times. This chain uses TRBV30 with TRBJ1-5, with a possible D match to TRBD1 (5 bases). Germline V CDR1 and CDR2: GTSNPN, SVGIG (reference sequence). CDR3 length: 14 amino acids. The V end was cut by 4 bases, the J end by 4 bases, with 14 bases between. The chain's CDR3 is CAWTTRRGNQPQHF. CDR3 nucleotides: TGTGCCTGGACCACCCGCCGGGGGAATCAGCCCCAGCATTTT.

The chain joins TRBV7-9 to TRBJ2-5; TRBD2 might be the D (5 bases). The V end was cut by 1 base, the J end by 5 bases, with 11 bases between. This CDR3 is built from 14 residues. Germline values: CDR1 SEHNR, CDR2 FQNEAQ (reference sequence). The DNA of the CDR3 is TGTGCCAGCAGCTTAGGAGGAGGCCGGGAGACCCAGTACTTC. Its translation is CASSLGGGRETQYF.

This clone was seen a few times. This rearrangement joins TRBV27 to TRBJ2-7; 7 nucleotides agree with TRBD2. Germline V gene lookup returns CDR1 MNHEY and CDR2 SMNVEV (reference sequence). The ends lost 6 bases at V and 2 bases at J; junction bases unmatched: 10. The CDR3 spans 15 residues. The CDR3 DNA reads as TGTGCCAGCAGCGCTCGAGGAGCGGGGACCTACGAGCAGTACGTC. Its protein is CASSARGAGTYEQYV.

The chain joins TRBV5-6 to TRBJ1-2; 7 positions agree with TRBD1. Unmatched junction bases numbered 13, after V lost 3 bases and J lost 8 bases. This CDR3 is 15 amino acids long. CDR1 is SGHDT and CDR2 is YYEEEE in the germline V gene. The CDR3 bases are TGTGCCAGCAGCTGGCGGTCAGTAGGGGGCCAAGGCTACACCTTC. It encodes CASSWRSVGGQGYTF.

The chain is built from TRBV30 and TRBJ2-6; D gene unclear. The CDR3 contains 12 residues. Germline V gives CDR1 GTSNPN, CDR2 SVGIG (reference sequence). V gave up 2 bases and J gave up 4 bases, with 3 bases separating them. The CDR3 reads CAWSIGANVLTF. CDR3 bases: TGTGCCTGGAGTATAGGGGCCAACGTCCTGACTTTC.

This clone was picked up a small number of times. The sample holds other DNA sequences that translate to the same CDR3. This chain uses TRBV2 with TRBJ2-5, with D perhaps TRBD2 (6 bases). Germline V gene data show CDR1 as SNHLY and CDR2 as FYNNEI. The CDR3 loop spans 14 amino acids. The ends were cut back, 8 bases at V and 1 base at J, with 14 bases in the middle. CDR3 coding DNA: TGTGCCAGCGTCAATAGGGACTTCCAAGAGACCCAGTACTTC. Translated: CASVNRDFQETQYF.